These 21 T cell receptor beta chains originate from one sample sequenced in a study of blood T cell repertoires in COVID-19 (dated by TCRdb to about 2020). The library was made by the immunoSEQ multiplex PCR assay. The clones in this table, taken by TCRdb from immuneACCESS, are in-frame only. Not every clone is retained; where verified, under half of the shortfall comes from an unresolved V gene, and the cause of the rest is unknown. This sample holds fewer than 350,000 clones; approximately 87% were observed only once. The ten largest clones capture over 9.5% of the sample. Material: peripheral blood. Receptors originate from a woman aged 25 to 39 with COVID-19, enrolled during active disease.

A remark on this clone: Other nucleotide sequences in the sample specify the same CDR3. The J gene is TRBJ1-2, the V gene TRBV19, with D tentatively TRBD1 (5 bases). Deletions cut 3 bases from V and 5 bases from J, with 10 bases between. The germline gives CDR1 LNHDA, CDR2 SQIVND (reference sequence). This CDR3 spans 13 amino acids. The CDR3 nucleotides are TGTGCCAGTAGTATTTTCGGGGGTTATGGCTACACCTTC. This translates into CASSIFGGYGYTF. Full variable domain (rest looked up from reference TRBV19 and TRBJ1-2): DGGITQSPKYLFRKEGQNVTLSCEQNLNHDAMYWYRQDPGQGLRLIYYSQIVNDFQKGDIAEGYSVSREKKESFPLTVTSAQKNPTAFYLCASSIFGGYGYTFGSGTRLTVV.

The table lists this clone with a few counts. J is TRBJ2-3 and V is TRBV7-9; the match to TRBD1 covers 7 bases. Per germline, CDR1 SEHNR and CDR2 FQNEAQ (reference sequence). The CDR3 covers 15 residues. V gave up 5 bases and J gave up 4 bases; unmatched junction bases: 9. CDR3 bases: TGTGCCAGCAGCCAATTCCAGGGGGTAGCAGATACGCAGTATTTT. It encodes CASSQFQGVADTQYF.

The chain uses TRBV2 and TRBJ1-1, with 7 bases matching TRBD1. The germline gives CDR1 SNHLY, CDR2 FYNNEI. There are 13 residues in the CDR3. V dropped 6 bases and J dropped 3; count of bases not matched to a gene: 4. The CDR3 DNA is TGTGCCAGCAGGGACAGGCTGTACACTGAAGCTTTCTTT. Translated, it gives CASRDRLYTEAFF. The complete variable domain, with remaining parts taken from reference TRBV2 and TRBJ1-1, reads EPEVTQTPSHQVTQMGQEVILRCVPISNHLYFYWYRQILGQKVEFLVSFYNNEISEKSEIFDDQFSVERPDGSNFTLKIRSTKLEDSAMYFCASRDRLYTEAFFGQGTRLTVV.

The V gene is TRBV2, the J gene TRBJ2-5; TRBD1 matches at 8 bases. The CDR3 contains 14 residues. CDR1 and CDR2 from the germline V gene are SNHLY and FYNNEI. The ends lost 4 bases at V and 4 bases at J; junction bases unmatched: 5. DNA of the CDR3: TGTGCCAGCAGTGGTGGCAGGGGGCGAGAGACCCAGTACTTC. Translated: CASSGGRGRETQYF.

In regard to this clone: Additional DNA sequences in this sample encode the identical CDR3. This chain connects TRBV4-1 to TRBJ1-4; 7 nucleotides align to TRBD1. Per the germline V gene, CDR1 is MGHRA and CDR2 is YSYEKL. This CDR3 spans 17 amino acids. V lost 4 bases and J lost 0; bases outside the gene matches: 8. CDR3 residues: CASSRQGQPTTNEKLFF. The CDR3 region has the DNA TGCGCCAGCAGCCGACAGGGACAGCCAACAACTAATGAAAAACTGTTTTTT.

V and J are TRBV29-1 and TRBJ2-7, with 7 positions matching TRBD1. Germline V CDR1 and CDR2: SQVTM, ANQGSEA. This CDR3 spans 14 amino acids. J was trimmed by 6 bases and V by 7 bases; bases with no gene match: 15. The CDR3 spells CSANPSSPGGEQYF. CDR3 nucleotides: TGCAGCGCCAACCCGTCGTCCCCAGGGGGCGAGCAGTACTTC.

The chain carries TRBV5-1 and TRBJ2-3; maybe TRBD1 (6 bases). The CDR3 is made up of 14 amino acids. Germline CDR1 is SGHRS and CDR2 is YFSETQ. Trimming pared 4 bases from V and 1 base from J, leaving 10 bases between. CDR3 sequence reads: CASSPWTGTDTQYF. The DNA of the CDR3 is TGCGCCAGCAGCCCCTGGACAGGCACAGATACGCAGTATTTT.

The chain recombines TRBV4-2 with TRBJ1-5; the D gene is possibly TRBD1 (6 bases). This CDR3 region has 16 residues. Germline V gene lookup returns CDR1 LGHNA and CDR2 YNFKEQ. The ends were cut back, 1 base at V and 2 bases at J, with 12 bases in the middle. The CDR3 sequence is CASSQAPGDGNQPQHF. As DNA, the CDR3 is TGTGCCAGCAGCCAAGCACCAGGGGACGGCAATCAGCCCCAGCATTTT.

This clone was detected a few times. This chain connects TRBV3-1 (or the pseudogene TRBV3-2) to TRBJ2-1; TRBD2 matches 8 bases. The CDR3 has 14 residues. Germline CDR1 and CDR2: LGHDT and YNNKEL (reference sequence). V lost 4 bases and J lost 6; bases outside the gene matches: 5. CDR3: CASSPGLALNEQFF. CDR3 bases: TGTGCCAGCAGCCCAGGACTAGCCCTCAATGAGCAGTTCTTC.

This chain joins TRBV4-1 and TRBJ2-7, with D tentatively TRBD2 (6 bases). Germline CDR1 reads MGHRA; CDR2 reads YSYEKL. V shed 4 bases and J shed 0 bases, with 13 bases lying between them. This CDR3 is built from 15 residues. CDR3 coding DNA: TGCGCCAGCAGCCCCATTGGAGGGGTCTCCTACGAGCAGTACTTC. Amino acid sequence: CASSPIGGVSYEQYF.

The chain links TRBV11-2 to TRBJ2-1; 8 nucleotides match TRBD2. Germline loops: CDR1 SGHAT, CDR2 FQNNGV. The CDR3 covers 12 residues. V gave up 5 bases and J gave up 10 bases; unmatched junction bases: 4. CDR3 nucleotides: TGTGCCAGCAGCCGGACTAGCTTGGAGCAGTTCTTC. It translates to CASSRTSLEQFF.

The chain couples TRBV4-2 to TRBJ2-5; weak D call: TRBD2 (6 bases). CDR1 and CDR2 (germline): LGHNA, YNFKEQ. The CDR3 runs 18 residues. Trimming cost V 1 base and J 5 bases, with 23 bases left between them. CDR3 nucleotides: TGTGCCAGCAGCCAAGGGCTTGCGCGGCGGGACCCCGGTGAGACCCAGTACTTC. Its protein is CASSQGLARRDPGETQYF.

This clone was detected only a few times. V gene TRBV11-2 combines with J gene TRBJ2-7, with TRBD2 matching 10 bases. This CDR3 comprises 15 residues. Germline CDR1 reads SGHAT; CDR2 reads FQNNGV. With V trimmed by 4 bases and J by 1 base, 4 bases remained unmatched. DNA of the CDR3: TGTGCCAGCAGCTACGATAGCGGGGGGTCCTACGAGCAGTACTTC. Amino acids: CASSYDSGGSYEQYF.

The J gene is TRBJ2-7, the V gene TRBV5-1, with D perhaps matching TRBD2 (6 bases). Germline values: CDR1 SGHRS, CDR2 YFSETQ. V was trimmed by 6 bases and J by 0 bases, leaving 16 bases between them. This CDR3 has 15 residues. CDR3 DNA: TGCGCCAGCACCGGCGGGGCCGCGAGCTCCTACGAGCAGTACTTC. Its translation: CASTGGAASSYEQYF.

The V gene is TRBV18, the J gene TRBJ1-2, with D hard to call. Germline assignment: CDR1 KGHSH and CDR2 LQKENI. With 3 bases removed from V and 5 bases from J, the gap between germline ends came to 13 bases. The CDR3 runs to 14 residues. CDR3 nucleotide sequence: TGTGCCAGCTCACCTTCGGACTGGATGTATGGCTACACCTTC. Translating gives CASSPSDWMYGYTF.

The chain employs TRBV2 and TRBJ2-7; the D is unclear. The CDR3 runs to 12 residues. Between the trimmed V and J ends, which lost 10 bases and 3 bases, there was a span of 13 bases. Germline lookup yields CDR1 SNHLY and CDR2 FYNNEI. CDR3 sequence: CATGISDYEQYF. Written as DNA, the CDR3 is TGTGCCACAGGAATCTCGGACTACGAGCAGTACTTC.

The chain links TRBV4-2 to TRBJ1-2; 7 bases match TRBD1. The length of the CDR3 is 14 residues. With 4 bases clipped from V and 7 bases from J, the junction kept 9 bases outside the gene matches. Germline V gene data show CDR1 as LGHNA and CDR2 as YNFKEQ. Here the CDR3 DNA reads TGTGCCAGCAGCCCCGGGACAGTTGAGGGTGGCTACACCTTC. It encodes CASSPGTVEGGYTF.

The chain carries TRBV27 and TRBJ2-7, with D possibly TRBD2 on 5 matching bases. V lost 3 bases to trimming and J lost 6 bases, with 9 bases between them. The V gene's germline CDR1 is MNHEY and CDR2 SMNVEV (reference sequence). This CDR3 has 12 residues. CDR3 protein: CASSFSGVEQYF. The CDR3, as DNA: TGTGCCAGCAGTTTTTCCGGGGTCGAGCAGTACTTC.

This chain uses TRBV7-2 with TRBJ2-1, with 8 bases fitting TRBD2. CDR1 and CDR2 from the germline V gene are SGHTA and FQGNSA. CDR3 size: 17 residues. J was trimmed by 6 bases and V by 4 bases; bases with no gene match: 14. This CDR3 reads CASSWTSTGGVSNEQFF. The CDR3 region has the DNA TGTGCCAGCAGCTGGACCTCAACGGGGGGGGTTAGCAATGAGCAGTTCTTC.

V and J are TRBV18 and TRBJ1-1, with D perhaps matching TRBD1 (5 bases). The CDR3 totals 14 residues. Looked up from germline, CDR1 is KGHSH and CDR2 is LQKENI. V was cut by 6 bases and J by 0 bases, with 11 bases left in between. CDR3 DNA: TGTGCCAGCTCCCGACAGTTCATGAACACTGAAGCTTTCTTT. Translation gives CASSRQFMNTEAFF.

This clone was seen a few times. V is TRBV25-1 and J is TRBJ1-2; D unresolved. The V and J ends lost 4 bases and 8 bases respectively, with 14 bases between them. CDR1 MGHDK and CDR2 SYGVNS come from the germline V gene. The CDR3 length is 13 residues. The chain's CDR3 is CASSVPGLEGYTF. CDR3 bases: TGTGCCAGCAGTGTCCCCGGCCTGGAGGGCTACACCTTC.